Each of the 6 T cell receptor beta chains below was sequenced from the same sample in a study of CD8 T cells in ankylosing spondylitis (dated by TCRdb to the late 2010s). Library construction relied on 5' RACE. The listed sequencing device is Illumina HiSeq 2500. In TCRdb, the public reads were trimmed at Q25 with fastp and aligned with MiXCR, with productive beta chains retained. Rows merge per CDR3 protein into single entries with the most common DNA and genes. The table for this sample lists around 180,000 distinct CDR3 sequences; 10% to 15% of them were counted only once. The top ten clonotypes cover 11% of the sample. Sequences were obtained from blood, either unsorted or a sorted T cell fraction (not recorded which). The receptors stem from a female donor with ankylosing spondylitis or in good health (not recorded which).

Notes on this clonotype: A single base separates this from a much larger clone, so it may be a read error. The chain is built from TRBV7-2 and TRBJ1-5; 8 positions match TRBD1. The germline V gene has CDR1 SGHTA and CDR2 FQGNSA. The CDR3 spans 15 residues. The chain's CDR3 is CASSLRTGFNQPPHF. In DNA, the CDR3 is TGTGCCAGCAGCTTAAGGACAGGGTTCAATCAGCCCCCGCATTTT.

This clonotype was counted at least ten times. The chain is built from TRBV9 and TRBJ2-5; 10 bases align to TRBD2. V lost 4 bases to trimming and J lost 2 bases; unmatched junction nucleotides: 8. Germline CDR1 reads SGDLS; CDR2 reads YYNGEE. There are 16 residues in the CDR3. CDR3: CASSLGLAEYQETQYF. The CDR3 DNA is TGTGCCAGCAGCCTCGGACTAGCGGAATATCAAGAGACCCAGTACTTC.

This clonotype came up many times. The chain links TRBV10-3 to TRBJ2-7; 9 bases fit TRBD1. The CDR3 spans 17 residues. Trimming at V came to 4 bases and at J to 7 bases, leaving 17 bases not matched to a gene. Germline V gives CDR1 ENHRY, CDR2 SYGVKD. The CDR3 sequence is CAISVKGQGIGWGEQYF. The CDR3 DNA reads TGTGCCATCAGTGTGAAAGGACAGGGGATTGGGTGGGGGGAGCAGTACTTC.

This clonotype was detected ten times or more. V gene TRBV4-3 combines with J gene TRBJ1-5, with TRBD1 matching 9 bases. The J segment lost 7 bases and the V segment lost 1 base, leaving 11 bases of the junction unmatched. The CDR3 has 17 residues. The germline CDR1 and CDR2 sequences are LGHNA and YSLEER. The CDR3 reads CASSQGTGVGSLQPQHF. The DNA for the CDR3 is TGCGCCAGCAGCCAAGGGACAGGGGTCGGGAGTCTACAGCCCCAGCATTTT.

This clonotype has just a few counts. V and J are TRBV4-2 and TRBJ2-2; D gene ambiguous. The V end lost 0 bases, the J end lost 2 bases, and 16 bases lay between the germline ends. The germline V gene encodes CDR1 LGHNA and CDR2 YNFKEQ. This CDR3 region has 18 residues. Here the CDR3 reads CASSQDQRAGANTGELFF. The CDR3, as DNA: TGTGCCAGCAGCCAAGATCAAAGGGCAGGCGCCAACACCGGGGAGCTGTTTTTT.

The chain uses TRBV9 and TRBJ2-3, with 7 bases aligning to TRBD2. The V segment lost 0 bases and the J segment 0 bases; nucleotides outside the gene matches: 4. The CDR3 is 16 amino acids. Germline CDR1 and CDR2: SGDLS and YYNGEE. CDR3 loop: CASSVAVSGSTDTQYF. The CDR3 region has the DNA TGTGCCAGCAGCGTAGCCGTTAGCGGGAGCACAGATACGCAGTATTTT.